The 14 T cell receptor beta chains listed next were all sequenced from one sample in a study of blood T cells in healthy people across ages. The second PCR ran about 6 to 12 cycles with a sample-barcoded 5' primer and J-beta primers. TCRdb ran MiXCR on the 5' RACE reads and lists one entry per CDR3 protein. The data contain around 580,000 distinct CDR3 sequences, 40% to 50% of them singletons. The sample taken for sequencing was blood. The source of these receptors is an elderly man in good health.

In its sample, this clonotype was seen many times. The chain is built from TRBV28 and TRBJ1-5; no definite D call. Germline loops: CDR1 MDHEN, CDR2 SYDVKM. This CDR3 is 14 amino acids long. The ends were cut back, 3 bases at V and 1 base at J, with 7 bases in the middle. CDR3 sequence reads: CASSFPTSNQPQHF. In nucleotides, the CDR3 is TGTGCCAGCAGTTTTCCCACGAGCAATCAGCCCCAGCATTTT. Variable domain in full (rest from reference TRBV28 and TRBJ1-5): DVKVTQSSRYLVKRTGEKVFLECVQDMDHENMFWYRQDPGLGLRLIYFSYDVKMKEKGDIPEGYSVSREKKERFSLILESASTNQTSMYLCASSFPTSNQPQHFGDGTRLSIL.

V is TRBV7-2 and J is TRBJ1-2, with 8 bases identical to TRBD1. In germline, CDR1 is SGHTA, CDR2 FQGNSA. V was clipped by 5 bases and J by 7 bases; unmatched bases: 18. CDR3 length: 17 amino acids. The CDR3 DNA reads as TGTGCCAGCAGCCTAACGACCGCGGTCAGGGGGCACGGTGGCTACACCTTC. This encodes CASSLTTAVRGHGGYTF. Using reference TRBV7-2 and TRBJ1-2 for the parts outside the CDR3, the full variable domain is GAGVSQSPSNKVTEKGKDVELRCDPISGHTALYWYRQSLGQGLEFLIYFQGNSAPDKSGLPSDRFSAERTGGSVSTLTIQRTQQEDSAVYLCASSLTTAVRGHGGYTFGSGTRLTVV.

The rearrangement links TRBV28 to TRBJ1-6; D not certain. Germline V gene data show CDR1 as MDHEN and CDR2 as SYDVKM. This CDR3 has 15 amino acids. V dropped 3 bases and J dropped 5 bases, with 11 bases sitting between them. The CDR3 sequence: CASSLLGINNSPLHF. The CDR3 nucleotides are TGTGCCAGCAGTTTGCTGGGGATAAATAATTCACCCCTCCACTTT.

This clonotype was found many times. This sequence joins TRBV6-6 and TRBJ1-2; D gene uncertain. CDR3 length: 12 residues. Per germline, CDR1 MNHNY and CDR2 SVGAGI (reference sequence). V lost 8 bases to trimming and J lost 4 bases, with 11 bases between them. In DNA, the CDR3 is TGTGCCAGCGGATACAGATCCTATGGCTACACCTTC. Translating it yields CASGYRSYGYTF.

In its sample, this clonotype was seen a few times. The chain recombines TRBV29-1 with TRBJ2-3, with D maybe TRBD1 (6 bases). The CDR3 sequence is 14 residues long. V dropped 4 bases and J dropped 3 bases, with 14 bases sitting between them. Germline loops: CDR1 SQVTM, CDR2 ANQGSEA. The CDR3 nucleotides read TGCAGCGTTGGGGACATCTTTGGGACAGATACGCAGTATTTT. As protein: CSVGDIFGTDTQYF.

This rearrangement joins TRBV3-1 to TRBJ1-4; D not certain. The ends were cut back, 1 base at V and 3 bases at J, with 9 bases in the middle. CDR1 is LGHDT and CDR2 is YNNKEL in the germline V gene (reference sequence). This CDR3 has 15 residues. The CDR3 DNA sequence: TGTGCCAGCAGCCAAGTTGGGGATCCTAATGAAAAACTGTTTTTT. This encodes CASSQVGDPNEKLFF.

This clonotype showed up just once. This CDR3 reads CASSLGVTGGTDTQYF. DNA for the CDR3: TGTGCCAGCAGCTTAGGGGTGACAGGGGGCACAGATACGCAGTATTTT. This chain connects TRBV7-2 to TRBJ2-3; 8 nucleotides match TRBD1. Germline V lookup: CDR1 SGHTA, CDR2 FQGNSA. V gave up 1 base and J gave up 1 base; unmatched junction bases: 4. The CDR3 covers 16 residues.

V and J are TRBV27 and TRBJ2-3; D might be TRBD1 or TRBD2, each matching 5 bases. The CDR3 is 16 residues long. Deletions cut 2 bases from V and 0 bases from J, with 12 bases between. Per germline, CDR1 MNHEY and CDR2 SMNVEV (reference sequence). The CDR3 region is CASSLLWDPSTDTQYF. CDR3 coding DNA: TGTGCCAGCAGTTTACTCTGGGACCCGAGCACAGATACGCAGTATTTT.

The chain links TRBV6-6 to TRBJ1-1; TRBD1 might be the D (5 bases). Deletions cut 4 bases from V and 4 bases from J, with 19 bases between. The CDR3 is 16 amino acids. Germline V lookup: CDR1 MNHNY, CDR2 SVGAGI (reference sequence). CDR3 coding DNA: TGTGCCAGCAGTTCCCGGGGGGGACGAGGGAGCACTGAAGCTTTCTTT. Protein: CASSSRGGRGSTEAFF.

The genes are TRBV10-3 and TRBJ2-1, with D possibly being TRBD1 (6 bases). This CDR3 spans 13 amino acids. V was trimmed by 2 bases and J by 6 bases, leaving 8 bases between them. Per germline, CDR1 ENHRY and CDR2 SYGVKD. In DNA, the CDR3 is TGTGCCATCAGTGAGGACAGGTGCAATGAGCAGTTCTTC. This translates into CAISEDRCNEQFF.

The table lists this clonotype with a few counts. As DNA, the CDR3 is TGTGCCAGCAGTTTGCGAGGGATTCGCACAGATACGCAGTATTTT. Encoded protein: CASSLRGIRTDTQYF. This sequence joins TRBV28 and TRBJ2-3; the D gene is possibly TRBD2 (5 bases). The CDR3 contains 15 residues. The germline V gene has CDR1 MDHEN and CDR2 SYDVKM. Between the trimmed V and J ends, which lost 3 bases and 1 base, there was a span of 11 bases.

This clonotype occurred many times. The V and J genes are TRBV6-6 and TRBJ1-4; TRBD1 matches at 8 bases. With V trimmed by 5 bases and J by 6 bases, 11 bases remained unmatched. The CDR3 consists of 16 residues. Germline CDR1 MNHNY, CDR2 SVGAGI (reference sequence). The DNA of the CDR3 is TGTGCCAGCAGTACCGGGACAGGTGACGGGTATGAAAAACTGTTTTTT. This encodes CASSTGTGDGYEKLFF.

This clonotype was seen only a few times. The chain combines TRBV6-6 with TRBJ2-7; perhaps D is TRBD1 or TRBD2 (5 bases each). Germline CDR1 and CDR2: MNHNY and SVGAGI (reference sequence). Trimming stripped 0 bases from V and 3 bases from J, with 18 bases between. The CDR3 loop spans 17 amino acids. The CDR3 bases are TGTGCCAGCAGTTACTCGGGGACGCCGAGGGGTAACTACGAGCAGTACTTC. This translates into CASSYSGTPRGNYEQYF.

The chain has TRBV12-3 or TRBV12-4 and TRBJ1-4; TRBD1 is a possible D gene (5 bases). The V and J ends lost 6 bases and 4 bases respectively, with 12 bases between them. The CDR3 has 14 amino acids. The CDR3: CASRETAINEKLFF. The CDR3 nucleotides read TGTGCCAGCAGGGAGACAGCCATTAATGAAAAACTGTTTTTT.